This T cell receptor beta chain emerged from a study of blood T cell repertoires in COVID-19. Study in general: COVID-19 samples collected from the United States, Italy and Spain covered acute and convalescent phases. PBMCs, B-cell-depleted T cells, or T cells provided the cDNA or gDNA that made up the material.

As originally analysed: Quantification of nucleated cells was approximated via reference gene primer amplification. The assay was immunoSEQ multiplex PCR, and TCRdb's table has in-frame clones only and misses some. The V and J calls and clone size are taken from that table; D and trimming were inferred from the DNA. In the table there are over 200,000 clones, around 88% of which are singletons. CDR3 length equals 15 residues. The V segment lost 6 bases and the J segment 6 bases; nucleotides outside the gene matches: 9. Germline lookup yields CDR1 MNHEY and CDR2 SVGAGI. The sample consisted of peripheral blood. The TCR comes from a man aged 18 to 29 with active or convalescent COVID-19. The chain combines TRBV6-5 with TRBJ2-2; 8 bases are shared with TRBD1. The CDR3 DNA follows: TGTGCCAGCAGCCAGACCGGACAGGGATCCGGGGAGCTGTTTTTT. It encodes CASSQTGQGSGELFF.